These 19 T cell receptor beta chains originate from one sample sequenced in a study of T cells in Graves' hyperthyroidism and ophthalmopathy. Regions amplified from RNA transcripts were the TCR beta CDR3 regions. The HTBI primer set drove a first-round RT-PCR of the TCR CDR3. TCRdb re-derived calls from the multiplex PCR reads in MiXCR, one entry per CDR3 protein. Of roughly 290,000 distinct CDR3 sequences detected, approximately 15% appear once; the ten largest clones hold approximately 60%. The sample taken for sequencing was blood. Every receptor here comes from a woman in her sixties with Graves' ophthalmopathy.

This clonotype was picked up a small number of times. This chain uses TRBV19 with TRBJ1-1, with a weak D call TRBD1 (5 bases). Germline CDR1 is LNHDA and CDR2 is SQIVND (reference sequence). The CDR3 is 14 residues long. Trimming shortened V by 0 bases and J by 11 bases, and 16 bases separated the two germline ends. The CDR3: CASSIDYREGTAFF. The CDR3, as DNA: TGTGCCAGTAGTATAGATTACCGGGAGGGGACGGCTTTCTTT.

The V and J genes are TRBV11-2 and TRBJ2-4; unclear D gene. Per germline, CDR1 SGHAT and CDR2 FQNNGV. The CDR3 runs 15 residues. The V and J ends lost 1 base and 3 bases respectively, with 10 bases between them. The CDR3 DNA sequence: TGTGCCAGCAGCTTAGTGAAAGGCCTCAAAAACATTCAGTACTTC. It is translated as CASSLVKGLKNIQYF.

This clonotype has ten or more counts. J is TRBJ2-7 and V is TRBV28, with TRBD1 matching over 10 bases. The trim removed 6 bases at V and 0 bases at J, leaving 8 bases unmatched. Germline lookup yields CDR1 MDHEN and CDR2 SYDVKM. The CDR3 is 16 residues long. The DNA for the CDR3 is TGTGCCAGCAGCCGCCCGGGACAGGGGACCTCCTACGAGCAGTACTTC. Translating it yields CASSRPGQGTSYEQYF.

This clonotype was picked up many times. The CDR3 region has the DNA TGCGCCAGCAGCTTGGAAGGGACAGGGGGCGAGCAGTACTTC. It encodes CASSLEGTGGEQYF. This chain links TRBV5-1 with TRBJ2-7, with TRBD1 matching over 11 bases. After removal of 0 bases from V and 6 bases from J, the junction contained 2 bases not matched to a gene. Per germline, CDR1 SGHRS and CDR2 YFSETQ. The CDR3 extends over 14 amino acids.

The chain is built from TRBV28 and TRBJ1-3, with D maybe TRBD1 (5 bases). CDR3 length: 13 residues. V was pared by 5 bases and J by 8 bases, with 13 bases between. CDR1 and CDR2 from the germline V gene are MDHEN and SYDVKM. This chain's CDR3 is CASSPPGGYTIYF. CDR3 DNA sequence: TGTGCCAGCAGTCCCCCGGGGGGTTACACCATATATTTT.

In its sample, this clonotype was seen a few times. This chain links TRBV4-1 with TRBJ2-7, with 9 bases fitting TRBD1. CDR1 and CDR2 from the germline V gene are MGHRA and YSYEKL. CDR3 size: 14 residues. The V and J ends lost 6 bases and 2 bases, in that order; junction bases with no gene match: 5. In nucleotides, the CDR3 is TGCGCCAGCAGTCTCAGGGACAGGGCCTACGAGCAGTACTTC. It specifies CASSLRDRAYEQYF.

This clonotype occurred a few times. V gene TRBV6-8 combines with J gene TRBJ1-5, with D tentatively TRBD1 (6 bases). This CDR3 is 13 amino acids long. The germline gives CDR1 MNHGY, CDR2 SAAAGT. With 8 bases removed from V and 7 bases from J, the gap between germline ends came to 15 bases. Here the CDR3 reads CASSRGAYQPQHF. CDR3 nucleotide sequence: TGTGCCAGCTCCCGGGGGGCGTACCAGCCCCAGCATTTT.

The chain joins TRBV6-1 to TRBJ1-6, with 9 bases aligning to TRBD1. The CDR3 has 18 amino acids. CDR1 is MNHNS, CDR2 SASEGT, per germline. Germline trimming cut 1 base from V and 3 bases from J; bases unmatched to any gene: 7. The CDR3 region is CASSEGIGQGSYNSPLHF. DNA for the CDR3: TGTGCCAGCAGTGAAGGAATCGGACAGGGGAGCTATAATTCACCCCTCCACTTT.

This chain links TRBV6-2 or TRBV6-3 with TRBJ2-4; the D gene could be TRBD1 or TRBD2 (7 bases each). Looked up from germline, CDR1 is MNHEY and CDR2 is SVGEGT. CDR3 size: 14 residues. Trimming cost V 4 bases and J 6 bases, with 13 bases left between them. The CDR3 sequence: CASSSTGRGNIQYF. The CDR3 DNA follows: TGTGCCAGCAGTTCGACAGGGAGGGGAAACATTCAGTACTTC.

This clonotype was observed a few times. The chain combines TRBV5-1 with TRBJ1-6; D may be TRBD1 (6 bases). CDR3 size: 14 residues. V was clipped by 2 bases and J by 5 bases, with 8 bases between them. The germline V gene encodes CDR1 SGHRS and CDR2 YFSETQ. The CDR3 sequence is CASSLRQDNSPLHF. CDR3 sequence (DNA): TGCGCCAGCAGCTTACGACAGGATAATTCACCCCTCCACTTT.

This chain connects TRBV7-9 to TRBJ2-3; D is uncertain. Germline V gives CDR1 SEHNR, CDR2 FQNEAQ (reference sequence). This CDR3 spans 16 amino acids. The ends were cut back, 2 bases at V and 5 bases at J, with 17 bases in the middle. CDR3 sequence reads: CASSLFLSKRIDTQYF. In nucleotides, the CDR3 is TGTGCCAGCAGCTTATTTCTATCAAAACGCATAGATACGCAGTATTTT.

This clonotype was detected many times. The V gene is TRBV7-3, the J gene TRBJ2-1, with 13 bases that match TRBD2. The CDR3 spans 20 residues. With 8 bases clipped from V and 3 bases from J, the junction kept 19 bases outside the gene matches. CDR1 is SGHTA, CDR2 FQGTGA, per germline. The CDR3 is CASFDRGIGTSGDYYNEQFF. As DNA, the CDR3 is TGTGCCAGCTTCGACAGGGGGATCGGGACTAGCGGGGACTACTACAATGAGCAGTTCTTC.

Regarding this clonotype: A much larger clone is a single base away; this may be a read error. Since the CDR3 does not end with the conserved phenylalanine or tryptophan, this likely comes from a read error. J is TRBJ2-1 and V is TRBV6-2 or TRBV6-3, with 8 bases fitting TRBD1. This CDR3 has 22 residues. CDR1 MNHEY and CDR2 SVGEGT come from the germline V gene. V trimming: 6 bases; J trimming: 4 bases; junction bases outside the gene matches: 29. The CDR3 region has the DNA TGTGCCAGCAGCCAATCCTACGACAGGGGCCCCACCAAATGGTTGCAATACAATGAGCAGTTCTCC. Its translation: CASSQSYDRGPTKWLQYNEQFS.

This clonotype was seen at least ten times. The gene calls are TRBV28 and TRBJ2-1; D might be TRBD1 (6 bases). V gave up 2 bases and J gave up 5 bases, with 22 bases separating them. There are 18 residues in the CDR3. Germline V lookup: CDR1 MDHEN, CDR2 SYDVKM. The CDR3: CASSLGGSGAAFHNEQFF. In DNA, the CDR3 is TGTGCCAGCAGTTTAGGGGGCTCTGGGGCAGCCTTCCACAATGAGCAGTTCTTC.

In this sample, this clonotype turned up many times. J is TRBJ2-5 and V is TRBV5-1; D uncertain. The CDR3 sequence is 13 residues long. From germline, CDR1 is SGHRS and CDR2 YFSETQ. Trimming stripped 5 bases from V and 5 bases from J, with 13 bases between. The CDR3 DNA reads as TGCGCCAGCAGTGTCTCAGGCACTGAGACCCAGTACTTC. Translation: CASSVSGTETQYF. Full variable domain (outside the CDR3, taken from reference TRBV5-1 and TRBJ2-5): KAGVTQTPRYLIKTRGQQVTLSCSPISGHRSVSWYQQTPGQGLQFLFEYFSETQRNKGNFPGRFSGRQFSNSRSEMNVSTLELGDSALYLCASSVSGTETQYFGPGTRLLVL.

This clonotype was recorded at least ten times. The chain is built from TRBV3-1 and TRBJ1-3, with D uncertain. Germline values: CDR1 LGHDT, CDR2 YNNKEL (reference sequence). The CDR3 has 16 residues. V lost 4 bases to trimming and J lost 0 bases, with 13 bases between them. The chain's CDR3 is CASSLGGRPSGNTIYF. CDR3 nucleotides: TGTGCCAGCAGCCTCGGAGGCCGACCCTCTGGAAACACCATATATTTT. The full variable domain, with the rest looked up from reference TRBV3-1 and TRBJ1-3, is DTAVSQTPKYLVTQMGNDKSIKCEQNLGHDTMYWYKQDSKKFLKIMFSYNNKELIINETVPNRFSPKSPDKAHLNLHINSLELGDSAVYFCASSLGGRPSGNTIYFGEGSWLTVV.

This clonotype was observed many times. V usage is TRBV6-1 and J usage is TRBJ1-5; 7 positions agree with TRBD1. CDR1 MNHNS and CDR2 SASEGT come from the germline V gene. The CDR3 length is 12 residues. J was trimmed by 9 bases and V by 6 bases; bases with no gene match: 5. The CDR3 is CASSDRVSPQHF. CDR3 sequence (DNA): TGTGCCAGCAGCGACAGGGTATCGCCCCAGCATTTT.

This clonotype was found many times. The chain employs TRBV3-1 and TRBJ1-3; D is unclear. V was trimmed by 4 bases and J by 0 bases, leaving 7 bases between them. The CDR3 sequence is 14 residues long. Germline loops: CDR1 LGHDT, CDR2 YNNKEL (reference sequence). The CDR3 spells CASSPSRSGNTIYF. CDR3 nucleotide sequence: TGTGCCAGCAGCCCGTCCCGCTCTGGAAACACCATATATTTT.

The DNA for the CDR3 is TGTGCCAGCAGCGTGGGGACAGGGTACAAGTACGAGCAGTACTTC. Residues: CASSVGTGYKYEQYF. This sequence joins TRBV9 and TRBJ2-7; TRBD1 agrees at 9 bases. This CDR3 has 15 amino acids. The V and J ends lost 2 bases and 4 bases, in that order; junction bases with no gene match: 7. CDR1 and CDR2 (germline): SGDLS, YYNGEE.